The clone carrying this T cell receptor beta chain has a single count. Its antigen is not known. The method was immunoSEQ multiplex PCR; TCRdb's version includes in-frame clones alone and lacks a portion of them. The repertoire holds about 78,000 clones, with approximately 90% as singletons. The data derive from a study of T cell responses to AZD1222 COVID-19 vaccine. Study-wide results and caveats: Targeting of unmutated variant regions was reportedly seen in nearly half of spike-specific TCRs. All repertoire sampling was performed exclusively after the peak T cell response.

Trimming cost V 1 base and J 7 bases, with 10 bases left between them. This CDR3 spans 13 amino acids. Germline V CDR1 and CDR2: SEHNR, FQNEAQ (reference sequence). The input for sequencing was peripheral blood, taken on day 0 of AZD1222 vaccination. The receptor's source is an adult in good health. The V gene is TRBV7-9, the J gene TRBJ1-1; no clear D. CDR3 sequence (DNA): TGTGCCAGCAGCTTAGTCCCTGGGCTTGAAGCTTTCTTT. It specifies CASSLVPGLEAFF.